The 3 T cell receptor beta chains below were found in one sample sequenced in a study of cytomegalovirus exposure and HLA in healthy donors (dated by TCRdb to 2015 to 2018). The method was the immunoSEQ multiplex PCR assay. For the multiplex PCR, a mixture combining 60 forward primers for TCR Vbeta segments and 13 reverse primers for TCR Jbeta segments was used. TCRdb took over this immuneACCESS table, retaining in-frame rearrangements with V and J assigned. Such tables are incomplete; in checked studies, under half of the missing clones stem from an unresolved V gene, and the remainder is unexplained. Recorded for this sample are approximately 93,000 clones; 60% to 80% of them occurred a single time. The top ten clonotypes cover about 4% of the sample. Sample: PBMCs. Receptors originate from a woman between 35 and 50 years old in good health and CMV-seronegative.

The V gene is TRBV15, the J gene TRBJ1-2, with D possibly matching TRBD1 (6 bases). V lost 4 bases and J lost 6, with 12 bases in between. The V gene's germline CDR1 is LNHNV and CDR2 YYDKDF (reference sequence). The CDR3 consists of 13 residues. The CDR3 sequence: CATSKLQGNGYTF. The CDR3 DNA reads TGTGCCACCAGCAAATTACAGGGAAATGGCTACACCTTC.

The chain combines TRBV27 with TRBJ2-7; the match to TRBD1 covers 7 bases. The CDR3 runs to 14 residues. V was pared by 4 bases and J by 1 base, with 4 bases of the junction left unmatched. Germline lookup yields CDR1 MNHEY and CDR2 SMNVEV (reference sequence). The CDR3 protein is CASSSTGKSYEQYF. The CDR3 DNA sequence: TGTGCCAGCAGTTCGACAGGGAAGTCCTACGAGCAGTACTTC.

J is TRBJ2-7 and V is TRBV7-9, with a possible D match to TRBD2 (5 bases). CDR3 length equals 14 residues. Trimming shortened V by 7 bases and J by 5 bases, and 18 bases separated the two germline ends. Looked up from germline, CDR1 is SEHNR and CDR2 is FQNEAQ (reference sequence). CDR3 residues: CASISGRLNDEQYF. CDR3 in DNA: TGTGCCAGCATATCCGGCAGACTAAACGACGAGCAGTACTTC.